What follows describes a single TCR beta chain. V lost 2 bases to trimming and J lost 1 base; unmatched junction nucleotides: 1. This CDR3 is 15 amino acids long. Germline values: CDR1 KGHSH, CDR2 LQKENI. These data are taken from a study of control samples from healthy donors and cancer patients. Sequencing used immunoSEQ multiplex PCR; TCRdb keeps in-frame clones, though not all of them. The profile shows 130,000 or so clones, around nine tenths of them singletons. The sample taken for sequencing was blood. V gene TRBV18 combines with J gene TRBJ2-1; 8 bases fit TRBD2. The sequence came from a man aged 50 to 60 in good health. CDR3 sequence (DNA): TGTGCCAGCTCACCAACGGGGGGGTCCTACAATGAGCAGTTCTTC. Residues: CASSPTGGSYNEQFF. Full variable domain (rest looked up from reference TRBV18 and TRBJ2-1): NAGVMQNPRHLVRRRGQEARLRCSPMKGHSHVYWYRQLPEEGLKFMVYLQKENIIDESGMPKERFSAEFPKEGPSILRIQQVVRGDSAAYFCASSPTGGSYNEQFFGPGTRLTVL.